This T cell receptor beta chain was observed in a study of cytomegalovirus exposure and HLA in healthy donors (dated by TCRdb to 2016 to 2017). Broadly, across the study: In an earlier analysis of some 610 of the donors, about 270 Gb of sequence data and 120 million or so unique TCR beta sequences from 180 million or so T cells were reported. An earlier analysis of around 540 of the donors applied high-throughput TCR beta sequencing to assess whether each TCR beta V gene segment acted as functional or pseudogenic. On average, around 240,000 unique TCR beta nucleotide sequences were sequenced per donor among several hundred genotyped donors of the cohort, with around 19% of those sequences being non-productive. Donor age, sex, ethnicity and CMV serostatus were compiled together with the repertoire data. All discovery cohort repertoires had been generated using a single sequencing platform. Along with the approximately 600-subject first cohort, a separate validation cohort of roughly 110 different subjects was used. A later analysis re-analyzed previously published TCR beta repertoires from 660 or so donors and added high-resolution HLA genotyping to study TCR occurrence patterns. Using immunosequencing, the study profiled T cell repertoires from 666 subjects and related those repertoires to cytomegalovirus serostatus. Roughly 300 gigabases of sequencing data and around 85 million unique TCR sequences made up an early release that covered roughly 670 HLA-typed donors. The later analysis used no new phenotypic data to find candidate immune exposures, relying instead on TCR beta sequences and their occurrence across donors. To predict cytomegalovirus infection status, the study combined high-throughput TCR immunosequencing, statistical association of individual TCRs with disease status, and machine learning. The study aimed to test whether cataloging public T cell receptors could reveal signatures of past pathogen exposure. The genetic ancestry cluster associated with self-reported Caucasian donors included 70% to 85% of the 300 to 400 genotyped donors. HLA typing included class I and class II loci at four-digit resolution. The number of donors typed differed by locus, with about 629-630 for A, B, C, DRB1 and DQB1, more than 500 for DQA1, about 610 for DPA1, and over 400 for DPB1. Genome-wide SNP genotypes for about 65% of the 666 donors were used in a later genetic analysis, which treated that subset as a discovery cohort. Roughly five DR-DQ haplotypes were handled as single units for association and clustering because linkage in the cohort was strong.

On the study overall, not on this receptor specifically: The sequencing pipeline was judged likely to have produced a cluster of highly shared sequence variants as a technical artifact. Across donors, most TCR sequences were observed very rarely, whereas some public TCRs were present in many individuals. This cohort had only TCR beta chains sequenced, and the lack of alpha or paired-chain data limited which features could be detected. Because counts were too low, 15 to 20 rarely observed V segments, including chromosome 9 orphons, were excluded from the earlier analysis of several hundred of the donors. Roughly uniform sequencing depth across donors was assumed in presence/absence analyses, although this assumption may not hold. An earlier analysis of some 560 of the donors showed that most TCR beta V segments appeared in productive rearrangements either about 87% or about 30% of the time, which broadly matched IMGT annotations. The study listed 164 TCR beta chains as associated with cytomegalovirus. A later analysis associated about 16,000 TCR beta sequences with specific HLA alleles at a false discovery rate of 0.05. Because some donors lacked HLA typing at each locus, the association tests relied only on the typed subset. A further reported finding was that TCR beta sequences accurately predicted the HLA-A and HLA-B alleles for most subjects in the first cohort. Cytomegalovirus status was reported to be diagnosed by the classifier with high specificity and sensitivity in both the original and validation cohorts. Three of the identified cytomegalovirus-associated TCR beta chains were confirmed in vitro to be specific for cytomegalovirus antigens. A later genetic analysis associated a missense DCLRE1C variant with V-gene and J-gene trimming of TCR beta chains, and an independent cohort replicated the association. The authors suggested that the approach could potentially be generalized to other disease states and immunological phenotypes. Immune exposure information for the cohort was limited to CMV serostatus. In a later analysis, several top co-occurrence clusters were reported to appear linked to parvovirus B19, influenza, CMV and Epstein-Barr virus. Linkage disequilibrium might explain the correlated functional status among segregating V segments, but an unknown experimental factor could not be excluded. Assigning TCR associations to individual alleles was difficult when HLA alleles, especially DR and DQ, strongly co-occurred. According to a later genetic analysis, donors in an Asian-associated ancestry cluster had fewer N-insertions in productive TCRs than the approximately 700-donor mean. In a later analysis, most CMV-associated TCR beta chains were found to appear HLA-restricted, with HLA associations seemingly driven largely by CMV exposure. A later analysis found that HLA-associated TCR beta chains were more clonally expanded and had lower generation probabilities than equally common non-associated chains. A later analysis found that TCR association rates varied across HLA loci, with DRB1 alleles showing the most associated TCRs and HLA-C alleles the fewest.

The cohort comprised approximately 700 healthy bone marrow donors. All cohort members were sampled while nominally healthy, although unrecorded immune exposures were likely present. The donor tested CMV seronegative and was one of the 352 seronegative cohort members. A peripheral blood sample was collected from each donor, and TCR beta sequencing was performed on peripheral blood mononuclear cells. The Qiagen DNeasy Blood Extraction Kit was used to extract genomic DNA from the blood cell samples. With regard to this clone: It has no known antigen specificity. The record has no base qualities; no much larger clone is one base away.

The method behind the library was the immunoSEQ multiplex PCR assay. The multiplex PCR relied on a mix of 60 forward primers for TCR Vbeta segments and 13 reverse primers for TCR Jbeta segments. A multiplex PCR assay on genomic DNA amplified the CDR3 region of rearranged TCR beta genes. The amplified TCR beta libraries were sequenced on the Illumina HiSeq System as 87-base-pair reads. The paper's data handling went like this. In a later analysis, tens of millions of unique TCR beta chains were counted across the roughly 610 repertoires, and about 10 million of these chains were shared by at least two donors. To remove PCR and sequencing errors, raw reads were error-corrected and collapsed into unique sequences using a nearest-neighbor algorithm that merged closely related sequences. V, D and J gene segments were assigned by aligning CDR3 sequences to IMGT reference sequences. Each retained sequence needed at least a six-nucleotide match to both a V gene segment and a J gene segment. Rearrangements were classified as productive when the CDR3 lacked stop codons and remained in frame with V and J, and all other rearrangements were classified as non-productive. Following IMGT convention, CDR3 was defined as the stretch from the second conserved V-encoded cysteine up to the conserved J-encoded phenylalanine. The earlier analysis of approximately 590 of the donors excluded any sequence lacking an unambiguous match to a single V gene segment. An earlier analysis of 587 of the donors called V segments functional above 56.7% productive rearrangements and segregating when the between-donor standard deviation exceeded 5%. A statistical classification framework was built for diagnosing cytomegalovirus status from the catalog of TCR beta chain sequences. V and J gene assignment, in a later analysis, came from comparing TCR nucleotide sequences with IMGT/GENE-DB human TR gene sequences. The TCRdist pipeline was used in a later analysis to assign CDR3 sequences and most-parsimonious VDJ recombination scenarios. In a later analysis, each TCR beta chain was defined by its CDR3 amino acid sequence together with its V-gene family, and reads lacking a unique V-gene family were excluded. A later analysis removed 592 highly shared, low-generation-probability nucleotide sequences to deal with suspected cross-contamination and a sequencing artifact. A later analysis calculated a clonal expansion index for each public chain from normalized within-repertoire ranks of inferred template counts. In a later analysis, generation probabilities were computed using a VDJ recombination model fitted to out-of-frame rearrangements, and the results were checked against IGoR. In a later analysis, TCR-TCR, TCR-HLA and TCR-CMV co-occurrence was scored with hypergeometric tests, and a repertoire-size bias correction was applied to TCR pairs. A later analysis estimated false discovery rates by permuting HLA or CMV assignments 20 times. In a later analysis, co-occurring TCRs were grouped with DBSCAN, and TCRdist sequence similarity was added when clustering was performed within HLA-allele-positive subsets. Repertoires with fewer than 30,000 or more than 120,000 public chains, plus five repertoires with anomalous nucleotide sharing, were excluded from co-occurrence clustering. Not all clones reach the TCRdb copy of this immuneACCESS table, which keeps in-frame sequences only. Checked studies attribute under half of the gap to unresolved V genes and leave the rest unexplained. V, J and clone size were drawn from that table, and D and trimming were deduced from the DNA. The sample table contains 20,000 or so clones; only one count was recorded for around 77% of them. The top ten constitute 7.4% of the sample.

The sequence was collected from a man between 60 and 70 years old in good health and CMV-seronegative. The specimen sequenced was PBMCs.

The base sequence is TGTGCCAGCAGCGTCGGAGCAGATACGCAGTATTTT. Its protein reads: CASSVGADTQYF. The sequence is built from TRBV9 and TRBJ2-3; no confident D gene assignment can be made. V is shortened by 2 bases, J by 4 bases, and the region joining them spans 5 bases. The germline V gene supplies CDR1 SGDLS and CDR2 YYNGEE. The CDR3 runs 12 amino acids, cysteine and phenylalanine included. CDR3 DNA is the only sequence kept; it has 36 bases, read in frame from the first base.